This T cell receptor (beta chain) was recovered during a study of blood T cell repertoires in COVID-19. Turning to the study itself: The United States, Italy and Spain were the sources of the acute and convalescent COVID-19 samples. The cDNA or gDNA used as material had been derived from T cells, B-cell-depleted T cells, or PBMCs.

Original analysis: Using reference gene primer amplification, nucleated cell counts were estimated. Produced via immunoSEQ multiplex PCR; TCRdb's table is partial and in-frame only. V, J and clone size derive from that table, while D and trimming were established from the DNA sequence. Here the sample spans more than 300,000 clones, 90% to 95% being singletons. Germline V CDR1 and CDR2: SGHTA, FQGNSA. Trimming took off 2 bases at V and 1 base at J, with 5 bases between the two ends. This CDR3 has 13 residues. This chain connects TRBV7-2 to TRBJ1-2; no definite D call. The clonotype comes from a woman aged 18-29 years who had recovered from COVID-19. What was sequenced was peripheral blood. In DNA form, the CDR3 reads TGTGCCAGCAGCTTAAACAGTAACTATGGCTACACCTTC. Protein sequence: CASSLNSNYGYTF.